Following are 5 T cell receptor beta chains from one sample sequenced in a study of beta chain features in type 1 diabetes. Study findings and constraints: Type 1 diabetes patients had TCRB CDR3s that were shorter (moderately but significantly so) in all four CD4+ subsets.

What was sequenced were expressed TCRB transcripts, since all of the isolated RNA had been reverse transcribed. TCRdb's table, derived via immunoSEQ multiplex PCR, lists solely in-frame clones and lacks some. The data hold over 650,000 clones, with around 15% observed a single time. What these receptors recognize is not known. Sequencing input: naive CD4+ T cells from blood. Source of these receptors: a man aged 18 to 29 with type 1 diabetes.

This clone was detected only a few times. This chain joins TRBV6-6 and TRBJ2-7; D possibly corresponds to TRBD2 (6 bases). The germline V and J ends were trimmed by 5 bases and 3 bases, with 11 bases remaining between them. CDR1 and CDR2 from the germline V gene are MNHNY and SVGAGI (reference sequence). The CDR3 is 13 residues long. Here the CDR3 reads CASSVEDYYEQYF. The CDR3, as DNA: TGTGCCAGCAGTGTCGAGGACTACTACGAGCAGTACTTC.

V usage is TRBV28 and J usage is TRBJ1-5, with unresolved D. This CDR3 has 13 amino acids. Germline CDR1 is MDHEN and CDR2 is SYDVKM. Trimming took 3 bases from V and 4 from J, leaving 7 bases between them. CDR3 DNA: TGTGCCAGCAGTTTGAGGCCTAATCAGCCCCAGCATTTT. It codes for CASSLRPNQPQHF.

V is TRBV7-2 and J is TRBJ1-4; the D is unclear. This CDR3 is built from 14 residues. Germline lookup yields CDR1 SGHTA and CDR2 FQGNSA. V lost 6 bases, J lost 7 bases, and 15 bases lay in between. The CDR3 DNA reads TGTGCCAGCAGTCCCAACCCTTCGGGTGAAAAACTGTTTTTT. Residues: CASSPNPSGEKLFF.

This clone was found a few times. The rearrangement uses TRBV7-9 and TRBJ2-1, with D possibly matching TRBD1 (7 bases). This CDR3 comprises 16 residues. Deletions cut 4 bases from V and 1 base from J, with 14 bases between. In germline, CDR1 is SEHNR, CDR2 FQNEAQ (reference sequence). In DNA, the CDR3 is TGTGCCAGCAGCTCGCAGGGGGGCCGTTCCTACAATGAGCAGTTCTTC. Translating it yields CASSSQGGRSYNEQFF.

This chain joins TRBV5-1 and TRBJ1-1; no firm D call. The germline CDR1 and CDR2 sequences are SGHRS and YFSETQ. CDR3 size: 15 residues. The ends were cut back, 4 bases at V and 1 base at J, with 14 bases in the middle. CDR3 sequence (DNA): TGCGCCAGCAGCCCCAGTCCCGATAAGAACACTGAAGCTTTCTTT. Encoded protein: CASSPSPDKNTEAFF.